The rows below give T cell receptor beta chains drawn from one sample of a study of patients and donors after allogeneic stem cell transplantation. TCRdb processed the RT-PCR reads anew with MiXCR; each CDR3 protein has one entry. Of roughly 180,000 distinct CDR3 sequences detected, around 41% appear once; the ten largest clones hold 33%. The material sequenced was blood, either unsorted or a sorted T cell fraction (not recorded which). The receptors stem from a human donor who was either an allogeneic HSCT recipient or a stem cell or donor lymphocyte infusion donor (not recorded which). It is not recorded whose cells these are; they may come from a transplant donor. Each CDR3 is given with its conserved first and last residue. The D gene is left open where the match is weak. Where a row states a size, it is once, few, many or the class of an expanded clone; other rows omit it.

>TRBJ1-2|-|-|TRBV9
TGTGCCAGCAGCGTAGCAGGGGAGAACGGCTACACCTTC
CASSVAGENGYTF
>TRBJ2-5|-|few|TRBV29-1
TGCAGCGTTGGGGCAGAGACCCAGTACTTC
CSVGAETQYF
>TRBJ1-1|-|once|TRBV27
TGTGCCAGCAGTTTATTGTACGGCACTGAAGCTTTCTTT
CASSLLYGTEAFF
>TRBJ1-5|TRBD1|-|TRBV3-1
TGTGCCAGCAGCCAAGACGGACAGGGCGGTCAGCCCCAGCATTTT
CASSQDGQGGQPQHF
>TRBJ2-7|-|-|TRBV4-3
TGCGCCAGCAGCCAGTCCAACTCTTACCTGACCTACGAGCAGTACTTC
CASSQSNSYLTYEQYF
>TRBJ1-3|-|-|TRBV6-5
TGTGCCAGCAGTTACTCTGACCGGGACCCCCTCACCATATATTTT
CASSYSDRDPLTIYF
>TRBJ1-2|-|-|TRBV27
TGTGCCAGCAGTTTACGGGCAGGGGATCCGTATAGCTACACCTTC
CASSLRAGDPYSYTF
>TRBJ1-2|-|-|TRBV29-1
TGCAGCGTTGGAGGTGGAGGGGATAACTATGGCTACACCTTC
CSVGGGGDNYGYTF
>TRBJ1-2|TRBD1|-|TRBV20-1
TGCAGTGCTCCCGGGACAGGGAAACATGGCTACACCTTC
CSAPGTGKHGYTF
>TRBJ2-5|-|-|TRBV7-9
TGTGCCAGCAGCTTAGGGCTACCGCTGGGGGAGACCCAGTACTTC
CASSLGLPLGETQYF
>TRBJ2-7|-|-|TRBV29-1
TGCAGCGTCCTCGTGGAGGACAACTACGAGCAGTACTTC
CSVLVEDNYEQYF
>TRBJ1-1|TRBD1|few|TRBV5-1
TGCGCCAGCAAACCGGGACAGGGGGTTATGAACACTGAAGCTTTCTTT
CASKPGQGVMNTEAFF
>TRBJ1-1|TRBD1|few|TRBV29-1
TGCAGCGTCGGGACAGGGGGCAACACTGAAGCTTTCTTT
CSVGTGGNTEAFF
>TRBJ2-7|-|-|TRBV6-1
TGTGCCAGCAGGATTTCTCAACTCGGATACGAGCAGTACTTC
CASRISQLGYEQYF
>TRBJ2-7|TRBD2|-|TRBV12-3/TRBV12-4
TGTGCCAGCAGCCTTAGCGGGAGTATCGACGAGCAGTACTTC
CASSLSGSIDEQYF
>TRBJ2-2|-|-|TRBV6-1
TGTGCCAGCAGACCTGGGGGGTACACCGGGGAGCTGTTTTTT
CASRPGGYTGELFF
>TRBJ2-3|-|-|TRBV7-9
TGTGCCAGCAGCCCTGAGGAAGATACGCAGTATTTT
CASSPEEDTQYF
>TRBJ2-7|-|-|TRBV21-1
TGTGCCAGCAGCATCCGACAGGTTTCGATCTTCCTTCGCGAGCAGTACTTC
CASSIRQVSIFLREQYF
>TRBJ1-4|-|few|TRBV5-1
TGCGCCAGCAGCCACGCCGGGACCGTTGAAAAACTGTTTTTT
CASSHAGTVEKLFF
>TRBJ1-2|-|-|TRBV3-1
TGTGCCAGCAGCCCGGGACCCGTCCCGATATTTTATGGCTACACCTTC
CASSPGPVPIFYGYTF
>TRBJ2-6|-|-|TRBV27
TGTGCCAGCACCGATACCCTCACCTCTGGGGCCAACGTCCTGACTTTC
CASTDTLTSGANVLTF
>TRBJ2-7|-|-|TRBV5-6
TGTGCCAGCAGCTTAGGTGCCAGCCTCTACGAGCAGTACTTC
CASSLGASLYEQYF
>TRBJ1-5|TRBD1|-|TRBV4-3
TGCGCCAGCAGCCAGAACAGGGGTGGCAATCAGCCCCAGCATTTT
CASSQNRGGNQPQHF
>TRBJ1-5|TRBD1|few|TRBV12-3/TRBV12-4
TGTGCCAGCAGTTTACAGGGGGCTGTAGGTCAGCCCCAGCATTTT
CASSLQGAVGQPQHF
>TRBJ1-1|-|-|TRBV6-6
TGTGCCAGCAGCCCCCCGACAGGTTTGGTGTTGGGCACTGAAGCTTTCTTT
CASSPPTGLVLGTEAFF
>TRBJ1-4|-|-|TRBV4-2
TGTGCCAGCAGCCAAGATTGGAGGACTGGAAATGAAAAACTGTTTTTT
CASSQDWRTGNEKLFF
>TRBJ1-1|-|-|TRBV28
TGTGCCAGCAGTTCGGCAGGGGAGACAGCTTTCTTT
CASSSAGETAFF
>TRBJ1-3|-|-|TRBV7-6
TGTGCCAGCAGCTTAGCGAGCTTACAGCGGTTCTCTGGAAACACCATATATTTT
CASSLASLQRFSGNTIYF
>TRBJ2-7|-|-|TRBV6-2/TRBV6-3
TGTGCCAGCAGTTACTCGACACTGAGGGGAGCCTACGAGCAGTACTTC
CASSYSTLRGAYEQYF
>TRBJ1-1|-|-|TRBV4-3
TGCGCCAGCAGCCAAGATGCAGGGAACACTGAAGCTTTCTTT
CASSQDAGNTEAFF
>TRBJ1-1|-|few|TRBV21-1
TGTGCCAGCAGCAGGACAGGGATGTTGAACACTGAAGCTTTCTTT
CASSRTGMLNTEAFF
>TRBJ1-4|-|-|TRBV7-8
TGTGCCAGCAGCGCCCGACGGAGTAGGCTTAGTAATGAAAAACTGTTTTTT
CASSARRSRLSNEKLFF
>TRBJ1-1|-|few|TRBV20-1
TGCAGTGCCCGACTCCCAGGGGAAGCTTTCTTT
CSARLPGEAFF
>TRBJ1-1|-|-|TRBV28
TGTGCCAGCAGTCTCAGGGTAAGAGACACTGAAGCTTTCTTT
CASSLRVRDTEAFF
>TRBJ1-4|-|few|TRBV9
TGTGCCAGCAGCGTAGCAGGTCGGGGTGAAAAACTGTTTTTT
CASSVAGRGEKLFF
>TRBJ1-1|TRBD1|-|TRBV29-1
TGCAGCGTGACAGGGTTAATCACTGAAGCTTTCTTT
CSVTGLITEAFF
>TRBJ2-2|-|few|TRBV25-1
TGTGCCAGCAGTGAGGAGGGGGTGAGGACCGGGGAGCTGTTTTTT
CASSEEGVRTGELFF
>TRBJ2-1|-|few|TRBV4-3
TGCGCCAGCAGCCACCCCCGGGACTCGAGCTCCTACAATGAGCAGTTCTTC
CASSHPRDSSSYNEQFF
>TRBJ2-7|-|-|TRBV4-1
TGCGCCAGCAGCCAAGGAGGGTACCAGGCCTACGAGCAGTACTTC
CASSQGGYQAYEQYF
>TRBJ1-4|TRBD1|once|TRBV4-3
TGCGCCAGCAGCCAATCCGGGACAGGGGATGAAAAACTGTTTTTT
CASSQSGTGDEKLFF
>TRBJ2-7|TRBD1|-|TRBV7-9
TGTGCCAGCAGCTCGACAGGGAACTCCTACGAGCAGTACTTC
CASSSTGNSYEQYF
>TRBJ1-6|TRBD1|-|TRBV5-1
TGCGCCAGCAGCTTGGTCCAGGGGGCGAATTCACCCCTCCACTTT
CASSLVQGANSPLHF
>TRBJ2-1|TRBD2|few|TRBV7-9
TGTGCCAGCAGCTCGACTAGCGGGAGAGATGAGCAGTTCTTC
CASSSTSGRDEQFF
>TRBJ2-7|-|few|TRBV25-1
TGTGCCAGCAGTGAGCAGGGAGAGCAGTACTTC
CASSEQGEQYF
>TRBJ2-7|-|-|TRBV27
TGTGCCAGCAGTTCGCACTTGACAGGAGGCTACGAGCAGTACTTC
CASSSHLTGGYEQYF
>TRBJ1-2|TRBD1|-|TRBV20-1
TGCAGTGCTAGAGAGGACAGGGTCTATGGCTACACCTTC
CSAREDRVYGYTF
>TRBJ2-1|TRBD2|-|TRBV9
TGTGCCAGCAGCAGAGCGGGGAGCTCCTACAATGAGCAGTTCTTC
CASSRAGSSYNEQFF
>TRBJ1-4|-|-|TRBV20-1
TGCAGTGCTGGCCGGGGATCCCCCCGTTCCGTGTTTTTT
CSAGRGSPRSVFF
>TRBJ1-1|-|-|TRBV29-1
TGCAGCGTTGTTCTCCAGGGAGGGACTGAAGCTTTCTTT
CSVVLQGGTEAFF